Presented here are 27 T cell receptor beta chains from one specimen sequenced in a study of blood T cells in healthy people across ages. Using a J-beta primer mix together with a sample-barcoded 5' primer, a second PCR was run for about 6 to 11 cycles. From the 5' RACE reads, TCRdb called clonotypes with MiXCR, one entry per CDR3 protein. The table lists about 1,500,000 distinct CDR3 sequences, approximately 28% of them singletons, with about 8% in the top ten. Input material: blood. The receptors shown here come from a woman in her 30s in good health.

The V call is TRBV12-3 or TRBV12-4, the J call TRBJ1-3; D gene unclear. The V end was cut by 3 bases, the J end by 0 bases, with 12 bases between. This CDR3 has 16 residues. The CDR3 nucleotides read TGTGCCAGCAGTTTCGGGCGGTCGATCTCTGGAAACACCATATATTTT. Translated, it gives CASSFGRSISGNTIYF.

This clonotype was detected only a few times. The V gene is TRBV13, the J gene TRBJ2-3, with 8 bases lining up with TRBD1. The length of the CDR3 is 16 residues. Unmatched junction bases numbered 11, after V lost 3 bases and J lost 6 bases. Looked up from germline, CDR1 is PRHDT and CDR2 is FYEKMQ (reference sequence). The CDR3 sequence is CASSFAQGGESDTQYF. Written as DNA, the CDR3 is TGTGCCAGCAGCTTCGCACAGGGGGGAGAGTCGGATACGCAGTATTTT.

CDR3 coding DNA: TGCGCCAGCAGCCGGGCAGGCTACACCGGGGAGCTGTTTTTT. Amino acids: CASSRAGYTGELFF. This chain uses TRBV4-1 with TRBJ2-2; no clear D gene. CDR3 length equals 14 residues. V lost 4 bases and J 3 bases, leaving 9 bases between the germline ends. Germline CDR1 MGHRA, CDR2 YSYEKL.

The chain joins TRBV2 to TRBJ2-3, with D perhaps given as TRBD1 or TRBD2 (5 bases each). The length of the CDR3 is 14 residues. Germline lookup yields CDR1 SNHLY and CDR2 FYNNEI. Trimming removed 7 bases from V and 2 bases from J, with 13 bases in between. Here the CDR3 reads CASKRGVLTDTQYF. The CDR3 nucleotides are TGTGCCAGCAAGAGAGGGGTACTCACAGATACGCAGTATTTT.

This clonotype was seen more than once but under ten times. The rearrangement links TRBV6-1 to TRBJ2-7; D gene ambiguous. There are 13 residues in the CDR3. Per germline, CDR1 MNHNS and CDR2 SASEGT. V lost 2 bases and J 3 bases, leaving 8 bases between the germline ends. The CDR3, as DNA: TGTGCCAGCAGTGAAAGACCAGACTACGAGCAGTACTTC. Amino acid sequence: CASSERPDYEQYF.

This clonotype was recorded a few times. V gene TRBV27 combines with J gene TRBJ1-2; D ambiguous. The CDR3 is made up of 14 amino acids. V lost 2 bases, J lost 6 bases, and 13 bases lay in between. CDR1 and CDR2 (germline): MNHEY, SMNVEV (reference sequence). The CDR3 DNA reads TGTGCCAGCAGTTTAAAAAACCCAAGGCATGGCTACACCTTC. This gives the protein CASSLKNPRHGYTF.

Only a few counts were recorded for this clonotype. The V call is TRBV4-3, the J call TRBJ2-1; D call uncertain. The end of the DNA aligns better with TRBJ2-7, so the J call may be wrong. The CDR3 is made up of 15 amino acids. Germline CDR1 is LGHNA and CDR2 is YSLEER. The CDR3, as DNA: TGCGCCAGCAGCCCCGAGCGTATAAATTACAATGAGCAGTACTTC. It codes for CASSPERINYNEQYF.

This rearrangement joins TRBV20-1 to TRBJ2-4; 8 positions match TRBD2. The DNA end lines up better with TRBJ2-7; the J call may be wrong. From germline, CDR1 is DFQATT and CDR2 SNEGSKA (reference sequence). The CDR3 runs to 15 residues. CDR3 nucleotides: TGCAGTGCTAGTCAGGGCAGCGGGGGATGCTACGAGCAGTACTTC. Amino acids: CSASQGSGGCYEQYF.

This clonotype was observed at least ten times. The genes are TRBV6-1 and TRBJ2-7, with a weak D call TRBD1 (6 bases). The CDR3 has 12 residues. Trimming took off 6 bases at V and 5 bases at J, with 11 bases between the two ends. CDR1 is MNHNS, CDR2 SASEGT, per germline. CDR3 nucleotides: TGTGCCAGCAGAGAACAGGGCAACGAGCAGTACTTC. It encodes CASREQGNEQYF.

In the case of this clonotype: The CDR3 does not close with the conserved phenylalanine or tryptophan, likely indicating a read error. The chain combines TRBV28 with TRBJ1-5, with a tentative D call TRBD1 (5 bases). The CDR3 runs to 18 residues. Germline V gene lookup returns CDR1 MDHEN and CDR2 SYDVKM. V lost 6 bases and J lost 2, with 23 bases in between. As DNA, the CDR3 is TGTGCCAGCAGACTCCAAACCATCCGAGGGGTTGGCAATCAGCCCCAGCATTTG. Translated: CASRLQTIRGVGNQPQHL.

Turning to this clonotype: This may come from a read error, since a much larger clone is one base off. The chain uses TRBV25-1 and TRBJ2-1; 16 bases are a match to TRBD2. This CDR3 has 22 amino acids. Germline CDR1 reads MGHDK; CDR2 reads SYGVNS. The CDR3 is CASSDSLGGTSGRARSYNGQFF. DNA for the CDR3: TGTGCCAGCAGTGATTCTCTCGGGGGGACTAGCGGGAGGGCCAGGTCCTACAATGGGCAGTTCTTC.

A few counts support this clonotype. The rearrangement joins TRBV19 to TRBJ2-7, with 8 bases aligning to TRBD1. Per the germline V gene, CDR1 is LNHDA and CDR2 is SQIVND (reference sequence). V lost 0 bases, J lost 3 bases, and 4 bases stayed unmatched. There are 15 residues in the CDR3. Written as DNA, the CDR3 is TGTGCCAGTAGTATAGATGGTACAGGGGGCTACGAGCAGTACTTC. Translation gives CASSIDGTGGYEQYF.

V gene TRBV6-5 combines with J gene TRBJ1-5; D might be TRBD1 (5 bases). Trimming took off 3 bases at V and 7 bases at J, with 13 bases between the two ends. The CDR3 runs to 14 residues. Germline V gene lookup returns CDR1 MNHEY and CDR2 SVGAGI. Here the CDR3 reads CASSYHRSEQPQHF. The DNA for the CDR3 is TGTGCCAGCAGTTATCACAGGTCGGAGCAGCCCCAGCATTTT.

The chain carries TRBV6-5 and TRBJ1-1; D is unresolved. The CDR3 has 13 amino acids. Per the germline V gene, CDR1 is MNHEY and CDR2 is SVGAGI. V dropped 5 bases and J dropped 4 bases, with 11 bases sitting between them. CDR3 coding DNA: TGTGCCAGCAGTAGCCCGTCGGTCACTGAAGCTTTCTTT. It encodes CASSSPSVTEAFF.

Turning to this clonotype: Being one base from a much bigger clone, this may be a read error. The rearrangement uses TRBV12-3 or TRBV12-4 and TRBJ2-7; 9 bases line up with TRBD2. This CDR3 is built from 16 residues. CDR3 coding DNA: TGTGTCAGCAGTTTAGCGGTACTAGCGGGCTCCTACGAGCAGTACTTC. Translated, it gives CVSSLAVLAGSYEQYF.

This clonotype was counted a few times. V gene TRBV4-3 combines with J gene TRBJ2-3, with D possibly matching TRBD2 (5 bases). The V end was cut by 4 bases, the J end by 1 base, with 9 bases between. Germline V gene data show CDR1 as LGHNA and CDR2 as YSLEER. The length of the CDR3 is 14 residues. The CDR3 protein is CASSRKAGTDTQYF. CDR3 coding DNA: TGCGCCAGCAGCCGGAAAGCGGGCACAGATACGCAGTATTTT.

This clonotype is a singleton in its sample. CDR3 residues: CSAPLGYLQPQHF. The DNA for the CDR3 is TGCAGTGCCCCTCTGGGTTATCTACAGCCCCAGCATTTT. V is TRBV20-1 and J is TRBJ1-5; no clear D gene. The ends were cut back, 6 bases at V and 7 bases at J, with 16 bases in the middle. CDR1 and CDR2 from the germline V gene are DFQATT and SNEGSKA (reference sequence). The CDR3 consists of 13 residues.

The chain couples TRBV4-1 to TRBJ1-5; no clear D. V dropped 0 bases and J dropped 4 bases, with 10 bases sitting between them. Germline lookup yields CDR1 MGHRA and CDR2 YSYEKL. The CDR3 consists of 15 residues. The CDR3 nucleotides are TGCGCCAGCAGCCAAGAAAGAAGGGTTAATCAGCCCCAGCATTTT. This codes for CASSQERRVNQPQHF.

At least ten counts were recorded for this clonotype. The gene calls are TRBV10-2 and TRBJ2-1; 8 bases map to TRBD2. CDR3 length: 13 amino acids. The germline V gene encodes CDR1 WSHSY and CDR2 SAAADI. J was trimmed by 6 bases and V by 6 bases; bases with no gene match: 4. CDR3 sequence: CASSAGLVNEQFF. The CDR3 nucleotides are TGCGCCAGCAGCGCGGGACTAGTCAATGAGCAGTTCTTC.

The rearrangement links TRBV7-2 to TRBJ2-1; TRBD2 matches at 9 bases. Germline lookup yields CDR1 SGHTA and CDR2 FQGNSA. Trimming at V came to 0 bases and at J to 10 bases, leaving 7 bases not matched to a gene. There are 15 residues in the CDR3. The CDR3 region is CASSLARTSAHEQFF. The CDR3 region has the DNA TGTGCCAGCAGCTTAGCAAGGACTAGCGCCCACGAGCAGTTCTTC.

This chain joins TRBV28 and TRBJ2-3, with a tentative D call TRBD2 (6 bases). CDR1 is MDHEN, CDR2 SYDVKM, per germline. The CDR3 covers 14 residues. V shed 5 bases and J shed 5 bases, with 14 bases lying between them. In nucleotides, the CDR3 is TGTGCCAGCAGTCCGTATAGCGGAGGAGATACGCAGTATTTT. This codes for CASSPYSGGDTQYF.

The chain employs TRBV28 and TRBJ2-5; 8 bases align to TRBD1. J lost 1 base, V lost 2 bases, and 3 bases had no gene match. Germline values: CDR1 MDHEN, CDR2 SYDVKM. The CDR3 has 15 residues. The CDR3 DNA reads as TGTGCCAGCAGTTTACCAGGGACAGGCCAAGAGACCCAGTACTTC. Translating gives CASSLPGTGQETQYF.

V is TRBV7-9 and J is TRBJ1-1, with TRBD1 matching 8 bases. The V gene end was trimmed by 5 bases and the J gene end by 8 bases; junction bases not matched to a gene: 10. Germline lookup yields CDR1 SEHNR and CDR2 FQNEAQ (reference sequence). The CDR3 runs to 14 residues. CDR3: CASSLSGTGVEAFF. CDR3 in DNA: TGTGCCAGCAGCCTCTCCGGGACAGGCGTCGAAGCTTTCTTT.

This clonotype was picked up a small number of times. This chain uses TRBV7-2 with TRBJ2-1; D could derive from TRBD1 or TRBD2 (5 bases each). V lost 2 bases, J lost 7 bases, and 12 bases lay in between. The germline V gene encodes CDR1 SGHTA and CDR2 FQGNSA. This CDR3 has 14 residues. This chain's CDR3 is CASSLMGRSNEQFF. In nucleotides, the CDR3 is TGTGCCAGCAGCTTAATGGGACGTTCTAATGAGCAGTTCTTC.

Many counts were recorded for this clonotype. The V gene is TRBV9, the J gene TRBJ2-5; 9 bases are a match to TRBD1. With 0 bases clipped from V and 2 bases from J, the junction kept 2 bases outside the gene matches. The germline V gene has CDR1 SGDLS and CDR2 YYNGEE. CDR3 length: 15 amino acids. The CDR3 region is CASSVGGQGQETQYF. CDR3 DNA sequence: TGTGCCAGCAGCGTAGGAGGACAGGGGCAAGAGACCCAGTACTTC.

This clonotype has ten or more counts. V is TRBV6-6 and J is TRBJ2-7; TRBD1 matches at 9 bases. V dropped 4 bases and J dropped 5; count of bases not matched to a gene: 9. The CDR3 loop spans 15 amino acids. The germline V gene has CDR1 MNHNY and CDR2 SVGAGI (reference sequence). CDR3 bases: TGTGCCAGCAGTTCCCCGACAGGGGGGCAGGACGAGCAGTACTTC. Translated, it gives CASSSPTGGQDEQYF.

This clonotype occurred many times. The chain has TRBV11-2 and TRBJ2-7; D may be TRBD2 (6 bases). This CDR3 contains 14 residues. Trimming pared 1 base from V and 3 bases from J, leaving 10 bases between. Germline CDR1 reads SGHAT; CDR2 reads FQNNGV. The CDR3 is CASSLVGRLYEQYF. CDR3 sequence (DNA): TGTGCCAGCAGCTTAGTCGGGAGACTCTACGAGCAGTACTTC.